The entry that follows covers one T cell receptor (beta chain) sequence. What it binds is unknown. The sorted-subset replicate PCRs were given about 200 ng DNA, which is tens of thousands of T cell genomes. TCRdb's copy holds only in-frame clones and misses some; the assay was immunoSEQ multiplex PCR. This sample has about 1.5 million clones, with 95% to 97% found just once. Germline lookup yields CDR1 SGDLS and CDR2 YYNGEE. The CDR3 is made up of 16 amino acids. V dropped 3 bases and J dropped 1 base, with 15 bases sitting between them. This sample is part of a study of shared clonotypes between healthy human individuals. General study points: Among non-shared clonotypes, generation probabilities were lower than among those shared by all four donors.

Into CD45RA+ naive and CD45RA-negative memory subsets, the CD4+ cells were split. The chain recombines TRBV9 with TRBJ2-3; D possibly corresponds to TRBD1 (6 bases). Sequencing was performed on naive CD4+ T cells sorted from blood. Subset meaning: CD45RA+ positively selected. This TCR was sampled from a man aged 30 to 39 in good health. The DNA for the CDR3 is TGTGCCAGCAGCGGACAAACAGGGTTGGGCACAGATACGCAGTATTTT. Protein product: CASSGQTGLGTDTQYF.